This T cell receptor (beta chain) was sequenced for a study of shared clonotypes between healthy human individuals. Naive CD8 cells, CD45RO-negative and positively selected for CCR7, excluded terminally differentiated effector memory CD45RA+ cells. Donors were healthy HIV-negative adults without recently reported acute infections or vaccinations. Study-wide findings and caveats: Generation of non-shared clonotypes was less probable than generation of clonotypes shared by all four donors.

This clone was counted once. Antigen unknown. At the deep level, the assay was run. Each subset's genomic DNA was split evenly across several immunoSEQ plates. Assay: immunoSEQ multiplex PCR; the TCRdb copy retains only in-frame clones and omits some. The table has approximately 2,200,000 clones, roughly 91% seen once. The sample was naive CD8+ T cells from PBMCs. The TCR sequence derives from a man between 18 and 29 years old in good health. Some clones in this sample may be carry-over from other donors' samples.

CDR3 residues: CASSLGVSGNQPQHF. CDR3 DNA: TGTGCCAGCAGTTTAGGGGTCAGTGGCAATCAGCCCCAGCATTTT. V and J are TRBV27 and TRBJ1-5; D not resolved. Trimming removed 2 bases at V and 2 bases at J, with 10 bases between. CDR1 and CDR2 from the germline V gene are MNHEY and SMNVEV (reference sequence). This CDR3 has 15 residues.